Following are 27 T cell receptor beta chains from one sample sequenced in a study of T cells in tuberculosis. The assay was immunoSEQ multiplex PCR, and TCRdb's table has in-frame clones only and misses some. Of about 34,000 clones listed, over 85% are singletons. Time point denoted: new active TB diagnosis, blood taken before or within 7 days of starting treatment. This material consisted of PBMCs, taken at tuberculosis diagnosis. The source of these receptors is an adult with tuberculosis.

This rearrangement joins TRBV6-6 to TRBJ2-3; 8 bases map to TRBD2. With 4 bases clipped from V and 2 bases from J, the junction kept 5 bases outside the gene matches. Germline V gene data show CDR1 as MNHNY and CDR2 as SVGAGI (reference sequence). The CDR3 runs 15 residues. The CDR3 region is CASSSTGGPTDTQYF. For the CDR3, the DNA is TGTGCCAGCAGTTCCACGGGGGGGCCCACAGATACGCAGTATTTT.

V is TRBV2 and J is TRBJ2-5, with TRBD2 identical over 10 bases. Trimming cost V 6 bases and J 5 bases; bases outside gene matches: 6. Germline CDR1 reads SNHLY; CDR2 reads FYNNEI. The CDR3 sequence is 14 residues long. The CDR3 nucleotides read TGTGCCAGCAGACGAGCGGGGGGGCAGGAGACCCAGTACTTC. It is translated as CASRRAGGQETQYF.

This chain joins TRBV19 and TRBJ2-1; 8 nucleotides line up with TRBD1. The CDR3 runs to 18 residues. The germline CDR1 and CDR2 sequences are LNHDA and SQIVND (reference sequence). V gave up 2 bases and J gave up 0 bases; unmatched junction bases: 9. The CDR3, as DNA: TGTGCCAGTAGTATAACCCGCCTCGGACAGGGCTCCTACAATGAGCAGTTCTTC. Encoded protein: CASSITRLGQGSYNEQFF.

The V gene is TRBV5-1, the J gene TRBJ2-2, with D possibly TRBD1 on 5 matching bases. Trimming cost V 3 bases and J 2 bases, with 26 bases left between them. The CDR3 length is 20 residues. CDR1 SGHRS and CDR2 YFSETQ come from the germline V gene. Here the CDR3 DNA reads TGCGCCAGCAGCTCTAATAGGGGCCAACTACTCCCCCTTAACACCGGGGAGCTGTTTTTT. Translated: CASSSNRGQLLPLNTGELFF.

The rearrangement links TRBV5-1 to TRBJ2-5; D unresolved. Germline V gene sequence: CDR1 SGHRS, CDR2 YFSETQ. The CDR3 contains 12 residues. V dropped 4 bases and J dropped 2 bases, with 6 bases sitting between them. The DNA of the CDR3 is TGCGCCAGCAGCACGGTACAAGAGACCCAGTACTTC. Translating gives CASSTVQETQYF. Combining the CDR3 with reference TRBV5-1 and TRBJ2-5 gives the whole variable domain KAGVTQTPRYLIKTRGQQVTLSCSPISGHRSVSWYQQTPGQGLQFLFEYFSETQRNKGNFPGRFSGRQFSNSRSEMNVSTLELGDSALYLCASSTVQETQYFGPGTRLLVL.

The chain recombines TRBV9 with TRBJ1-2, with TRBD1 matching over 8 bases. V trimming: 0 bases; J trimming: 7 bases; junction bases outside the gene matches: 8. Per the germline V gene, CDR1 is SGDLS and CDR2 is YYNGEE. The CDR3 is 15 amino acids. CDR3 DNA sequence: TGTGCCAGCAGCGTAGGAGACAGGGGAACAGGTGGCTACACCTTC. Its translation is CASSVGDRGTGGYTF.

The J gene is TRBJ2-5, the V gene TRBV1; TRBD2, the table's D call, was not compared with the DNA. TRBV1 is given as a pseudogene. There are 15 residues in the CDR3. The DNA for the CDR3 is TGCACCAGCAGCCAAGTCTCTCGCGGGGGGGAGACCCAGTACTTC. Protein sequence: CTSSQVSRGGETQYF.

For the CDR3, the DNA is TGTGCCAGCAGCGGGGGACAGGGGTCCTACGAGCAGTACTTC. Amino acid sequence: CASSGGQGSYEQYF. This rearrangement joins TRBV13 to TRBJ2-7, with 10 bases identical to TRBD1. The CDR3 extends over 14 amino acids. Germline V lookup: CDR1 PRHDT, CDR2 FYEKMQ (reference sequence). Unmatched junction bases numbered 2, after V lost 5 bases and J lost 1 base.

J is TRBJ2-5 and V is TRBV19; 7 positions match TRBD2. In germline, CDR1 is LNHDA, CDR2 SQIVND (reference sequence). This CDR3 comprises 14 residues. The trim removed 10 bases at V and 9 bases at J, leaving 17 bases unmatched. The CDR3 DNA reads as TGTGCCACACGAGCGGGATATGGGCAAGGGGCCCAGTACTTC. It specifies CATRAGYGQGAQYF.

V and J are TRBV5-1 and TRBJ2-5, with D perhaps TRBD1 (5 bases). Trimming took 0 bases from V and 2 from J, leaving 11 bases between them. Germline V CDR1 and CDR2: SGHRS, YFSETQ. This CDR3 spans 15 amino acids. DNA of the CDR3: TGCGCCAGCAGCTTGGGTACAGGACCACAAGAGACCCAGTACTTC. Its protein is CASSLGTGPQETQYF.

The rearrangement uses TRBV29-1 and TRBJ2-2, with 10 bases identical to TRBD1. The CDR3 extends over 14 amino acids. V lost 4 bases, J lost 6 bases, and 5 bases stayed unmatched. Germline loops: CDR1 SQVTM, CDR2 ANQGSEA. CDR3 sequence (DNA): TGCAGCGTTGTAGGACAGGGGGGGGCCGGGGAGCTGTTTTTT. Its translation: CSVVGQGGAGELFF.

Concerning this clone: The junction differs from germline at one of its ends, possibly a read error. For the CDR3, the DNA is TGTGCTAGCAGCAAAACAGGGGGGAGCGGAGATACGCAGTATTTT. Its protein product is CASSKTGGSGDTQYF. J is TRBJ2-3 and V is TRBV7-7, with TRBD1 identical over 8 bases. CDR3 length: 15 amino acids. In germline, CDR1 is SSHAT, CDR2 FNYEAQ (reference sequence). Variable domain in full (rest from reference TRBV7-7 and TRBJ2-3): GAGVSQSPRYKVTKRGQDVTLRCDPISSHATLYWYQQALGQGPEFLTYFNYEAQPDKSGLPSDRFSAERPEGSISTLTIQRTEQRDSAMYRCASSKTGGSGDTQYFGPGTRLTVL.

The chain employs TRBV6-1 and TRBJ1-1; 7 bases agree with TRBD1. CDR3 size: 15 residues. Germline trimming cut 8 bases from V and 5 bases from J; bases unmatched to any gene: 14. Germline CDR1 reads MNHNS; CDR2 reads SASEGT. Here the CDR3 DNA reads TGTGCCAGCGGGTTGAGGGGGCGGGAAGGAACTGAAGCTTTCTTT. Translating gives CASGLRGREGTEAFF.

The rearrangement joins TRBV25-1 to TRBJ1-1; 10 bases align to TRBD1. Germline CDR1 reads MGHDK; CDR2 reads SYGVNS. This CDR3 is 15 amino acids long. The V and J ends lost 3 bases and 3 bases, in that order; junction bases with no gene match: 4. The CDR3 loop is CASSDPGQGDTEAFF. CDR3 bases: TGTGCCAGCAGTGACCCAGGACAGGGGGACACTGAAGCTTTCTTT.

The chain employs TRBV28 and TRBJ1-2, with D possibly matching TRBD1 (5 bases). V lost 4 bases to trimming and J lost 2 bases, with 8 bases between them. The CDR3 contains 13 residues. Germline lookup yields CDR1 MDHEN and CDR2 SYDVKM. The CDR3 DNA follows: TGTGCCAGCAGTTGGGACTTAAACTATGGCTACACCTTC. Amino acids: CASSWDLNYGYTF.

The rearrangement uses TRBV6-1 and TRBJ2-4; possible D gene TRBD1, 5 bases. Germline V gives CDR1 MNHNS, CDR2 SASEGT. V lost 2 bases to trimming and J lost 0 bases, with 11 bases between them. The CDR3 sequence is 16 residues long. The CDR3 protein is CASSERTYVAKNIQYF. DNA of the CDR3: TGTGCCAGCAGTGAAAGGACATACGTAGCCAAAAACATTCAGTACTTC.

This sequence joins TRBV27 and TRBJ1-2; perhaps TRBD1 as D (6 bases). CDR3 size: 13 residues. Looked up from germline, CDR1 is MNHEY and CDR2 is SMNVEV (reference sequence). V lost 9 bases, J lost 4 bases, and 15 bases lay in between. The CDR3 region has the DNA TGTGCCAGTTCAACGGACAGCGTCTATGGCTACACCTTC. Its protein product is CASSTDSVYGYTF.

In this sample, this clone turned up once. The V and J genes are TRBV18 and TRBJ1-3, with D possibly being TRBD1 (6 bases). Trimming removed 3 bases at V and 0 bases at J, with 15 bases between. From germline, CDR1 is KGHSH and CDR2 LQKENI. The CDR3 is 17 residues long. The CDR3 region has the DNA TGTGCCAGCTCACCCGCGGCTGCGGGGGCCTCTGGAAACACCATATATTTT. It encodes CASSPAAAGASGNTIYF.

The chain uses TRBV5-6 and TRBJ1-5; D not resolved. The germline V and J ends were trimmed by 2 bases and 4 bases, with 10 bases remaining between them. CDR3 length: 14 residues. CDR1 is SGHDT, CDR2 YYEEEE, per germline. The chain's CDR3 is CASSFEGRNQPQHF. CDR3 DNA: TGTGCCAGCAGCTTTGAGGGCAGGAATCAGCCCCAGCATTTT.

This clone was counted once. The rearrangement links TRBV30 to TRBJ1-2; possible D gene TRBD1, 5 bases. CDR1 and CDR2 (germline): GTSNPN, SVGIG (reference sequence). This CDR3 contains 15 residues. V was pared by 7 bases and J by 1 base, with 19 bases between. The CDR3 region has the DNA TGTGCCTCCCGAAGGGGCGATGGTGGTAACTATGGCTACACCTTC. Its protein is CASRRGDGGNYGYTF.

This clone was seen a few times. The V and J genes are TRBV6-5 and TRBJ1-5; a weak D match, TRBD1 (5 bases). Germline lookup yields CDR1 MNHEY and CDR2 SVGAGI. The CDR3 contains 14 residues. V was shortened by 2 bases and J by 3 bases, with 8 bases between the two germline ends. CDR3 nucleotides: TGTGCCAGCAGTTACAACAGGTTCAATCAGCCCCAGCATTTT. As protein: CASSYNRFNQPQHF.

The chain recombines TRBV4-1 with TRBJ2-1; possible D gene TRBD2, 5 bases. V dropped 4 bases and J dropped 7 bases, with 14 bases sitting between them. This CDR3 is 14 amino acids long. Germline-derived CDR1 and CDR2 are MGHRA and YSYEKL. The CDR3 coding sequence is TGCGCCAGCAGCCGTGATCCCGGGGATAATGAGCAGTTCTTC. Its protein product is CASSRDPGDNEQFF.

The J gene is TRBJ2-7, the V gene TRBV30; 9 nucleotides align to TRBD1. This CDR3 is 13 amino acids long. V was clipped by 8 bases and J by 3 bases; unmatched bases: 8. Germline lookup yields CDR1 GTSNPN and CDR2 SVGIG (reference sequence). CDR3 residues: CAGRDRVGYEQYF. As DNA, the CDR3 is TGTGCCGGACGGGACAGGGTCGGCTACGAGCAGTACTTC.

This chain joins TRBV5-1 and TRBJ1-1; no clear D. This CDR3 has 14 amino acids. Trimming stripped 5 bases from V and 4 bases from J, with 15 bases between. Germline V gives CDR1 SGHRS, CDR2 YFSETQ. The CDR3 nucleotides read TGCGCCAGCAGTACTGGAGGCGAGGGCACTGAAGCTTTCTTT. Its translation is CASSTGGEGTEAFF. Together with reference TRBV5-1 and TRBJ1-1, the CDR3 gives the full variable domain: KAGVTQTPRYLIKTRGQQVTLSCSPISGHRSVSWYQQTPGQGLQFLFEYFSETQRNKGNFPGRFSGRQFSNSRSEMNVSTLELGDSALYLCASSTGGEGTEAFFGQGTRLTVV.

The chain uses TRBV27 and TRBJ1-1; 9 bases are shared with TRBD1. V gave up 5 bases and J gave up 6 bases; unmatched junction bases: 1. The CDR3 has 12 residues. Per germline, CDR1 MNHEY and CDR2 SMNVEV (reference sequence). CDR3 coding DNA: TGTGCCAGCAGTAGGACAGGGGCTGAAGCTTTCTTT. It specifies CASSRTGAEAFF.

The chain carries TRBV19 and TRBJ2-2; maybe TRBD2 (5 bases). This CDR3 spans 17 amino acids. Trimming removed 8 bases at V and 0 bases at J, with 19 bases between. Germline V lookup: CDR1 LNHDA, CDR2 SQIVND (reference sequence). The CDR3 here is CASEGSLAAANTGELFF. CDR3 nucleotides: TGTGCCAGTGAGGGAAGTTTGGCCGCCGCGAACACCGGGGAGCTGTTTTTT.

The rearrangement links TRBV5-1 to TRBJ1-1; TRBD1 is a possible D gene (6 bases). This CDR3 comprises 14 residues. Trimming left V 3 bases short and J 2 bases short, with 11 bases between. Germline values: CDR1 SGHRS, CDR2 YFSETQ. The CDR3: CASSSDSFNTEAFF. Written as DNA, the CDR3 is TGCGCCAGCAGCTCGGACAGCTTTAACACTGAAGCTTTCTTT. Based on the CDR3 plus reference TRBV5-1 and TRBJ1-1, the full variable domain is KAGVTQTPRYLIKTRGQQVTLSCSPISGHRSVSWYQQTPGQGLQFLFEYFSETQRNKGNFPGRFSGRQFSNSRSEMNVSTLELGDSALYLCASSSDSFNTEAFFGQGTRLTVV.